These 6 T cell receptor beta chains share one sample of origin, sequenced in a study of blood T cell repertoires in COVID-19. The protocol was immunoSEQ multiplex PCR, while the TCRdb copy is restricted to in-frame clones and leaves out a portion. The data hold around 100,000 clones, with approximately 87% observed a single time. Sequencing input: peripheral blood. Every receptor here comes from a human donor in a cohort sampled during active or convalescent COVID-19.

This clone was observed a handful of times. The chain uses TRBV28 and TRBJ1-6, with TRBD1 matching over 8 bases. CDR1 is MDHEN, CDR2 SYDVKM, per germline. The length of the CDR3 is 16 residues. V shed 6 bases, J shed 1 base, and the junction held 5 bases outside the gene matches. In DNA form, the CDR3 reads TGTGCCAGCAGAAAACAGGGGGGGTCCTATAATTCACCCCTCCACTTT. It is translated as CASRKQGGSYNSPLHF.

This sequence joins TRBV6-2 or TRBV6-3 and TRBJ1-1; D unresolved. The V gene lost 0 bases and the J gene lost 7 bases, with 12 bases spanning the gap. The CDR3 totals 14 residues. The germline gives CDR1 MNHEY, CDR2 SVGEGT. CDR3 loop: CASSYSTRLGEAFF. CDR3 in DNA: TGTGCCAGCAGTTACTCGACTCGTCTCGGTGAAGCTTTCTTT.

The genes are TRBV13 and TRBJ2-7, with D unclear. There are 15 residues in the CDR3. The V end lost 3 bases, the J end lost 2 bases, and 14 bases lay between the germline ends. In germline, CDR1 is PRHDT, CDR2 FYEKMQ (reference sequence). CDR3 residues: CASSFEPGQTYEQYF. DNA of the CDR3: TGTGCCAGCAGCTTTGAACCGGGTCAAACCTACGAGCAGTACTTC.

In this sample, this clone turned up a few times. The J gene is TRBJ1-6, the V gene TRBV4-2; 9 bases agree with TRBD1. Germline V CDR1 and CDR2: LGHNA, YNFKEQ. Trimming took 4 bases from V and 3 from J; bases not matched to a gene: 4. The CDR3 contains 16 residues. This CDR3 is CASSLGQGSYNSPLHF. For the CDR3, the DNA is TGTGCCAGCAGCCTCGGACAGGGGAGCTATAATTCACCCCTCCACTTT.

The J gene is TRBJ1-1, the V gene TRBV19, with D unresolved. Trimming removed 6 bases from V and 0 bases from J, with 14 bases in between. The CDR3 covers 15 residues. Germline CDR1 LNHDA, CDR2 SQIVND (reference sequence). CDR3 protein: CASRLTGFMNTEAFF. CDR3 coding DNA: TGTGCCAGTAGATTGACGGGGTTCATGAACACTGAAGCTTTCTTT.

V is TRBV7-7 and J is TRBJ2-1, with 9 bases matching TRBD2. Per germline, CDR1 SSHAT and CDR2 FNYEAQ (reference sequence). J was trimmed by 7 bases and V by 0 bases; bases with no gene match: 4. This CDR3 region has 15 residues. In nucleotides, the CDR3 is TGTGCCAGCAGCTTAGCTAGCGGGGGTTATAATGAGCAGTTCTTC. It is translated as CASSLASGGYNEQFF.